This TCR beta chain emerged from a study of cytomegalovirus exposure and HLA in healthy donors. Looked up from germline, CDR1 is MNHEY and CDR2 is SMNVEV (reference sequence). V was cut by 7 bases and J by 4 bases, with 20 bases left in between. The length of the CDR3 is 15 residues. This clone came up a few times. The PCR was carried out with 60 Vbeta primers and 13 Jbeta primers. TCRdb keeps only in-frame clones here, not all; method: immunoSEQ multiplex PCR. Here the sample spans approximately 120,000 clones, about 78% being singletons. The clonotype originates from a female donor in good health and CMV-seronegative. V usage is TRBV27 and J usage is TRBJ2-7, with D hard to call. Sample: PBMCs. Here the CDR3 DNA reads TGTGCCAGCATATCACCACTGACACACCTTTACGAGCAGTACTTC. Its protein is CASISPLTHLYEQYF.